This TCR beta chain comes out of a study of OX40 agonist ivuxolimab in advanced cancers. For the study at large: Of the participants, around 43% had some prior anti-PD-1, anti-PD-L1 or anti-CTLA-4 therapy, which was allowed. Three patients responded partially, comprising one with hepatocellular carcinoma and two with cutaneous melanoma. Broader study findings: The work left the antigen specificity of expanded peripheral T cells undetermined. Expanded clones tended on average to be more numerous among CD8+ T cells than CD4+.

The germline V gene encodes CDR1 LGHNA and CDR2 YSLEER. V dropped 1 base and J dropped 1 base, with 12 bases sitting between them. There are 16 residues in the CDR3. In the case of this clone: Antigen unknown.

The assay was immunoSEQ multiplex PCR, and TCRdb's table has in-frame clones only and misses some. The repertoire holds 74,000 or so clones, with approximately 94% as singletons. The chain combines TRBV4-3 with TRBJ2-3; D is undetermined. The sequence came from an adult with an advanced solid tumor such as melanoma, head and neck, liver or kidney cancer. The material sequenced was CD4+ or CD8+ T cells sorted from blood, taken in a trial of the OX40 agonist ivuxolimab. The CDR3 region has the DNA TGCGCCAGCAGCCAAGTAAAGTATGACGGCACAGATACGCAGTATTTT. Protein sequence: CASSQVKYDGTDTQYF.